This note documents a single T cell receptor beta chain sequence. The antigen is not known. The sample originates from a study of cytomegalovirus exposure and HLA in healthy donors. The study's findings and limits: Three CMV-associated chains were confirmed in vitro to be specific for CMV antigens. The study carried out a later analysis of TCR beta sequences. It associated some 17,000 of them with specific HLA alleles at a false discovery rate of 0.05. Researchers counted 150 to 200 TCR beta chains as cytomegalovirus-associated. Analyses of presence and absence presupposed an approximately uniform sequencing depth across donors.

Use of 60 Vbeta and 13 Jbeta primers characterized the PCR. Produced via immunoSEQ multiplex PCR; TCRdb's table is partial and in-frame only. The sample lists 150,000 or so clones, approximately 79% occurring once. The CDR3 covers 18 residues. Germline assignment: CDR1 SGHNT and CDR2 YENEEA. V dropped 1 base and J dropped 3 bases, with 20 bases sitting between them. The source of this sequence is a middle-aged man in good health and CMV-seropositive. This chain links TRBV11-3 with TRBJ2-3; maybe TRBD1 (5 bases). The sequencing input was PBMCs. The CDR3 is CASSLVWGRLPRTDTQYF. For the CDR3, the DNA is TGTGCCAGCAGCTTAGTATGGGGCAGGCTTCCGAGAACAGATACGCAGTATTTT.